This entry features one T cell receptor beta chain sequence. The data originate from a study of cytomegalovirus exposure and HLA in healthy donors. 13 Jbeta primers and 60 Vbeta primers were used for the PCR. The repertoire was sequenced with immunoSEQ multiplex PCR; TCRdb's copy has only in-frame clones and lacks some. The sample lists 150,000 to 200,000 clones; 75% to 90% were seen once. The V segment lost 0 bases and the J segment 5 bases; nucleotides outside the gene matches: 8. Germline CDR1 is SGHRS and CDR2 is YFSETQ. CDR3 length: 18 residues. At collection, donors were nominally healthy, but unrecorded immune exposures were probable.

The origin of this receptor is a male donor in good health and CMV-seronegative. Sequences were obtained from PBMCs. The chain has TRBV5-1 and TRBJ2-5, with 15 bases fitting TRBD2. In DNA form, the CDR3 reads TGCGCCAGCAGCTTGGGGCGGACTAGCGGGGGGGCCTGGGAGACCCAGTACTTC. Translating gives CASSLGRTSGGAWETQYF.